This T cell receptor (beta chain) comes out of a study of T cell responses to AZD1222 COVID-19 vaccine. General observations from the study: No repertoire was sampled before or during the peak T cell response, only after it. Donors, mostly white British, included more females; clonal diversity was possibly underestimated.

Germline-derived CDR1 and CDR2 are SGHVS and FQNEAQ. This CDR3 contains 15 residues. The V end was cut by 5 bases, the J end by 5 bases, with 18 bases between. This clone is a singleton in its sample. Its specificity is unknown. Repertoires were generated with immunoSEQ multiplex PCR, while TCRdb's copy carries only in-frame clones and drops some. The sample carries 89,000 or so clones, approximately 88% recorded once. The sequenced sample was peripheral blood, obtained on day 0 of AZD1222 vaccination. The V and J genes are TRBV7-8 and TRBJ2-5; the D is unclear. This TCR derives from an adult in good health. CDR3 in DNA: TGTGCCAGCAGCCCTGGCGACACTTTAACGGAGACCCAGTACTTC. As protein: CASSPGDTLTETQYF.